This passage covers 17 T cell receptor beta chains from one sample sequenced in a study of cytomegalovirus exposure and HLA in healthy donors. Amplification used 60 Vbeta primers and 13 Jbeta primers. TCRdb's table, derived via immunoSEQ multiplex PCR, lists solely in-frame clones and lacks some. The sample lists 150,000 to 180,000 clones, 65% to 80% seen once, with about 2.7% in the top ten. The specimen was PBMCs. The receptors shown here come from a young man in good health and CMV-seronegative.

The chain uses TRBV9 and TRBJ2-3; 8 bases align to TRBD1. This CDR3 is built from 17 residues. The junction had 6 bases not matched to a gene; V was cut back by 0 bases and J by 0 bases. Germline assignment: CDR1 SGDLS and CDR2 YYNGEE. The CDR3 nucleotides read TGTGCCAGCAGCGTAGGGACAGGGATGTGGAGCACAGATACGCAGTATTTT. Amino acid sequence: CASSVGTGMWSTDTQYF.

This CDR3 reads CASRSDRDNQPQHF. Here the CDR3 DNA reads TGTGCCAGTAGATCGGACAGGGACAATCAGCCCCAGCATTTT. The chain employs TRBV19 and TRBJ1-5; 8 bases align to TRBD1. The CDR3 spans 14 residues. The germline V gene has CDR1 LNHDA and CDR2 SQIVND (reference sequence). Trimming took 6 bases from V and 3 from J; bases not matched to a gene: 4.

This clone was seen once. The chain uses TRBV4-1 and TRBJ2-3; TRBD1 aligns across 10 bases. The CDR3 extends over 15 amino acids. In germline, CDR1 is MGHRA, CDR2 YSYEKL. Trimming removed 3 bases from V and 4 bases from J; junction bases left unmatched: 4. For the CDR3, the DNA is TGCGCCAGCAGCCAGGGACAGGGGTTACCAGATACGCAGTATTTT. Translated, it gives CASSQGQGLPDTQYF.

This clone has a single count. This chain connects TRBV2 to TRBJ1-5; D gene ambiguous. V shed 5 bases and J shed 8 bases, with 7 bases lying between them. The CDR3 sequence is 11 residues long. CDR1 and CDR2 from the germline V gene are SNHLY and FYNNEI. The CDR3 spells CASSSREPQHF. CDR3 nucleotides: TGTGCCAGCAGTTCCCGGGAGCCCCAGCATTTT. Looking up the rest from reference TRBV2 and TRBJ1-5 gives the full variable domain: EPEVTQTPSHQVTQMGQEVILRCVPISNHLYFYWYRQILGQKVEFLVSFYNNEISEKSEIFDDQFSVERPDGSNFTLKIRSTKLEDSAMYFCASSSREPQHFGDGTRLSIL.

This clone has a single count. The genes are TRBV6-5 and TRBJ2-5, with unresolved D. This CDR3 is built from 11 residues. CDR1 is MNHEY, CDR2 SVGAGI, per germline. The ends were cut back, 7 bases at V and 5 bases at J, with 8 bases in the middle. The CDR3 sequence is CASKAWETQYF. The CDR3 nucleotides read TGTGCCAGCAAAGCATGGGAGACCCAGTACTTC.

V gene TRBV4-2 combines with J gene TRBJ2-3; TRBD1 aligns across 9 bases. With V trimmed by 0 bases and J by 3 bases, 4 bases remained unmatched. Germline V gene data show CDR1 as LGHNA and CDR2 as YNFKEQ. The CDR3 consists of 16 residues. As DNA, the CDR3 is TGTGCCAGCAGCCAAGAATGGACAGGGGTTACAGATACGCAGTATTTT. Protein: CASSQEWTGVTDTQYF.

The genes are TRBV15 and TRBJ2-7; TRBD1 matches 7 bases. The V segment lost 6 bases and the J segment 0 bases; nucleotides outside the gene matches: 14. CDR1 is LNHNV, CDR2 YYDKDF, per germline (reference sequence). This CDR3 contains 17 residues. CDR3 sequence (DNA): TGTGCCACCAGACCGGACAGGTTCCGCCAAAGCTCCTACGAGCAGTACTTC. This sequence encodes CATRPDRFRQSSYEQYF.

The V and J genes are TRBV2 and TRBJ2-1; possibly TRBD2 for D (6 bases). V gave up 5 bases and J gave up 4 bases, with 18 bases separating them. The CDR3 length is 16 residues. Germline V gene lookup returns CDR1 SNHLY and CDR2 FYNNEI. CDR3 DNA sequence: TGTGCCAGCAGTCCGGCTGGCGGGGCCCGATACAATGAGCAGTTCTTC. Residues: CASSPAGGARYNEQFF.

The J gene is TRBJ1-1, the V gene TRBV19; TRBD1 might be the D (5 bases). V gave up 7 bases and J gave up 3 bases, with 12 bases separating them. The V gene's germline CDR1 is LNHDA and CDR2 SQIVND (reference sequence). This CDR3 has 13 residues. This CDR3 reads CASTRTRYTEAFF. Written as DNA, the CDR3 is TGTGCCAGTACCAGGACACGTTACACTGAAGCTTTCTTT. The full variable domain, its missing parts supplied by reference TRBV19 and TRBJ1-1, is DGGITQSPKYLFRKEGQNVTLSCEQNLNHDAMYWYRQDPGQGLRLIYYSQIVNDFQKGDIAEGYSVSREKKESFPLTVTSAQKNPTAFYLCASTRTRYTEAFFGQGTRLTVV.

The V gene is TRBV2, the J gene TRBJ1-3; the match to TRBD1 covers 9 bases. This CDR3 spans 16 amino acids. Germline lookup yields CDR1 SNHLY and CDR2 FYNNEI. The CDR3 nucleotides are TGTGCTGGGCAGGGACAGGGAAGATTCTCTGGAAACACCATATATTTT. It translates to CAGQGQGRFSGNTIYF.

This chain uses TRBV6-6 with TRBJ1-1, with TRBD1 matching 8 bases. This CDR3 has 16 residues. J gave up 0 bases and V 4 bases, and 7 bases lay outside the gene matches. From germline, CDR1 is MNHNY and CDR2 SVGAGI (reference sequence). CDR3 in DNA: TGTGCCAGCAGTTGGGGGGGGACAGGTCTGAACACTGAAGCTTTCTTT. Its protein product is CASSWGGTGLNTEAFF.

This sequence joins TRBV10-1 and TRBJ1-1; TRBD1 might be the D (5 bases). V was cut by 2 bases and J by 4 bases, with 11 bases left in between. Per germline, CDR1 WNHNN and CDR2 SYGVQD (reference sequence). The CDR3 runs to 14 residues. For the CDR3, the DNA is TGCGCCAGCAGTGAGCATTGGGGGGGCACTGAAGCTTTCTTT. Translating it yields CASSEHWGGTEAFF.

This rearrangement joins TRBV18 to TRBJ2-6, with 8 bases that match TRBD1. The CDR3 totals 16 residues. Per germline, CDR1 KGHSH and CDR2 LQKENI. With V trimmed by 2 bases and J by 2 bases, 2 bases remained unmatched. CDR3 in DNA: TGTGCCAGCTCACCAAGGACAGGGACTGGGGCCAACGTCCTGACTTTC. Translating it yields CASSPRTGTGANVLTF. The full variable domain, its missing parts supplied by reference TRBV18 and TRBJ2-6, is NAGVMQNPRHLVRRRGQEARLRCSPMKGHSHVYWYRQLPEEGLKFMVYLQKENIIDESGMPKERFSAEFPKEGPSILRIQQVVRGDSAAYFCASSPRTGTGANVLTFGAGSRLTVL.

This clone was recorded once. The chain joins TRBV28 to TRBJ1-5, with D tentatively TRBD1 (5 bases). The CDR3 spans 17 residues. Germline CDR1 reads MDHEN; CDR2 reads SYDVKM. Deletions cut 6 bases from V and 1 base from J, with 19 bases between. The CDR3 region has the DNA TGTGCCAGCAGCAGGCCGTCGGGGGGAATGAGCAATCAGCCCCAGCATTTT. It codes for CASSRPSGGMSNQPQHF. Supplemented by reference TRBV28 and TRBJ1-5, the full variable domain reads DVKVTQSSRYLVKRTGEKVFLECVQDMDHENMFWYRQDPGLGLRLIYFSYDVKMKEKGDIPEGYSVSREKKERFSLILESASTNQTSMYLCASSRPSGGMSNQPQHFGDGTRLSIL.

The DNA of the CDR3 is TGTGCCAGCAGCTTAGTGCCGGCTAGCTCCTACGAGCAGTACGTC. Amino acids: CASSLVPASSYEQYV. The J gene is TRBJ2-7, the V gene TRBV11-2; D gene unclear. With 1 base removed from V and 0 bases from J, the gap between germline ends came to 10 bases. The CDR3 is 15 amino acids. Germline CDR1 reads SGHAT; CDR2 reads FQNNGV.

The gene calls are TRBV4-2 and TRBJ1-1; the D gene is possibly TRBD1 (6 bases). Germline loops: CDR1 LGHNA, CDR2 YNFKEQ. The CDR3 is 19 amino acids. V lost 6 bases, J lost 3 bases, and 29 bases lay in between. The CDR3 sequence is CASSPSRGGLPREDTEAFF. In nucleotides, the CDR3 is TGTGCCAGCAGTCCGTCACGTGGGGGGCTGCCTCGGGAGGACACTGAAGCTTTCTTT.

The gene calls are TRBV9 and TRBJ2-3; the D gene is possibly TRBD1 (6 bases). This CDR3 is built from 15 residues. CDR1 and CDR2 from the germline V gene are SGDLS and YYNGEE. Trimming stripped 4 bases from V and 3 bases from J, with 15 bases between. CDR3 loop: CASSPYREVTDTQYF. The CDR3, as DNA: TGTGCCAGCAGCCCATACAGGGAAGTGACAGATACGCAGTATTTT.